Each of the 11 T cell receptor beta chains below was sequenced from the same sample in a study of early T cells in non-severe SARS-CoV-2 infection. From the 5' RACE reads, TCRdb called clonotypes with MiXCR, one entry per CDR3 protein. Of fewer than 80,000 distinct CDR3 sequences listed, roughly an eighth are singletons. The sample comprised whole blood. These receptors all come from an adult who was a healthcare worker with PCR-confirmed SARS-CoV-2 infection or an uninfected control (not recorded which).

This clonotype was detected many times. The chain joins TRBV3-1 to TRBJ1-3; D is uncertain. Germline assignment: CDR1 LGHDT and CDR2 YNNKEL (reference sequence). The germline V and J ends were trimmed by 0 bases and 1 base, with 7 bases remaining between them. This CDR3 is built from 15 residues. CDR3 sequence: CASSQDNRSGNTIYF. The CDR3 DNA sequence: TGTGCCAGCAGCCAAGATAACAGATCTGGAAACACCATATATTTT.

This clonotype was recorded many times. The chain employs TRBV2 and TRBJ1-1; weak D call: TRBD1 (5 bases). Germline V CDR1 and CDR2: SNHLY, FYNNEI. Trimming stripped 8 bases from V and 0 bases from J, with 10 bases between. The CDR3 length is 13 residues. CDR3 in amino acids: CASPGAMNTEAFF. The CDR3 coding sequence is TGTGCCAGCCCCGGGGCCATGAACACTGAAGCTTTCTTT. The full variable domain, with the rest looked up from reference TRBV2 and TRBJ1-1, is EPEVTQTPSHQVTQMGQEVILRCVPISNHLYFYWYRQILGQKVEFLVSFYNNEISEKSEIFDDQFSVERPDGSNFTLKIRSTKLEDSAMYFCASPGAMNTEAFFGQGTRLTVV.

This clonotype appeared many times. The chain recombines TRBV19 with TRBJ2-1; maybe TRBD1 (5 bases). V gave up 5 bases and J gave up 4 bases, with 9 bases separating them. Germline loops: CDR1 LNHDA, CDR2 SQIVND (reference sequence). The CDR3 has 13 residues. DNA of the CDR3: TGTGCCAGTAGTTGGACACCTTACAATGAGCAGTTCTTC. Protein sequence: CASSWTPYNEQFF.

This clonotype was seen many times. CDR3 sequence reads: CASSLQGYEQYF. As DNA, the CDR3 is TGCGCCAGCAGCTTACAGGGGTACGAGCAGTACTTC. The chain couples TRBV5-1 to TRBJ2-7; 7 bases match TRBD1. CDR1 is SGHRS, CDR2 YFSETQ, per germline. The J segment lost 4 bases and the V segment lost 2 bases, leaving 0 bases of the junction unmatched. The CDR3 is 12 amino acids.

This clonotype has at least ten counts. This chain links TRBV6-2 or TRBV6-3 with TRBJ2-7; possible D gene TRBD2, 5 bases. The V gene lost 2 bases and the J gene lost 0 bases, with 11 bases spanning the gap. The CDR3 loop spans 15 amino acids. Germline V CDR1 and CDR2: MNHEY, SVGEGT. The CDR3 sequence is CASSYGHEGSYEQYF. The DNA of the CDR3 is TGTGCCAGCAGTTACGGCCACGAGGGCTCCTACGAGCAGTACTTC.

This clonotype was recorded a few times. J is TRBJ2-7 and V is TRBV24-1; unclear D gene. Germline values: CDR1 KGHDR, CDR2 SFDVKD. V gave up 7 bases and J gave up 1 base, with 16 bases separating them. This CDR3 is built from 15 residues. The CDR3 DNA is TGTGCCACCAGCAACCCCCGACACAGATCCTACGAGCAGTACTTC. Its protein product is CATSNPRHRSYEQYF.

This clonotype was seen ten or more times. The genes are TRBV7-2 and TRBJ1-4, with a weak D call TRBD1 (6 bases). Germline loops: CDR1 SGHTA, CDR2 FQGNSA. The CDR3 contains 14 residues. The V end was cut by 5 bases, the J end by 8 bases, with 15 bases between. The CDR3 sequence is CASSETGTQEKLFF. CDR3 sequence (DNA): TGTGCCAGCAGCGAAACTGGGACACAGGAAAAACTGTTTTTT. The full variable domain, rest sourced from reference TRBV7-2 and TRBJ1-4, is GAGVSQSPSNKVTEKGKDVELRCDPISGHTALYWYRQSLGQGLEFLIYFQGNSAPDKSGLPSDRFSAERTGGSVSTLTIQRTQQEDSAVYLCASSETGTQEKLFFGSGTQLSVL.

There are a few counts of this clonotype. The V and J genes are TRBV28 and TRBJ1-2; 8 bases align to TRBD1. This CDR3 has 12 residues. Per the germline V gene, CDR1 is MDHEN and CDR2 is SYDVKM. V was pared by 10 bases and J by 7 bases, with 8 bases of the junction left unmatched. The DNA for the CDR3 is TGTGCCACCCAGACAGGGGTGTCTGGCTACACCTTC. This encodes CATQTGVSGYTF.

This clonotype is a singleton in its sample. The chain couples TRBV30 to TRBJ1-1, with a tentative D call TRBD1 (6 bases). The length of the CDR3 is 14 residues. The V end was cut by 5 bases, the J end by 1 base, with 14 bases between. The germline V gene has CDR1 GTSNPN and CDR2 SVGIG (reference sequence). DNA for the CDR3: TGTGCCTGGTCAAGGGGGGTGGCGAACACTGAAGCTTTCTTT. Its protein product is CAWSRGVANTEAFF.

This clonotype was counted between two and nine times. CDR3 amino acids: CASSRDSYTGELFF. CDR3 nucleotides: TGTGCCAGCAGTCGGGACAGCTACACCGGGGAGCTGTTTTTT. The chain uses TRBV12-3 or TRBV12-4 and TRBJ2-2, with TRBD1 identical over 7 bases. This CDR3 comprises 14 residues. The V and J ends lost 5 bases and 3 bases, in that order; junction bases with no gene match: 3.

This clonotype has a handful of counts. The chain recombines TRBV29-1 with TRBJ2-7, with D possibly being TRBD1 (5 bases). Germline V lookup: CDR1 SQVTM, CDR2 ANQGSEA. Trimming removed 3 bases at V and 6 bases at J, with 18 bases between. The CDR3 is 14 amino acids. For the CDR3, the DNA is TGCAGCGTTGATAGGGCAGGGCGTTCCGGCGAGCAGTACTTC. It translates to CSVDRAGRSGEQYF.